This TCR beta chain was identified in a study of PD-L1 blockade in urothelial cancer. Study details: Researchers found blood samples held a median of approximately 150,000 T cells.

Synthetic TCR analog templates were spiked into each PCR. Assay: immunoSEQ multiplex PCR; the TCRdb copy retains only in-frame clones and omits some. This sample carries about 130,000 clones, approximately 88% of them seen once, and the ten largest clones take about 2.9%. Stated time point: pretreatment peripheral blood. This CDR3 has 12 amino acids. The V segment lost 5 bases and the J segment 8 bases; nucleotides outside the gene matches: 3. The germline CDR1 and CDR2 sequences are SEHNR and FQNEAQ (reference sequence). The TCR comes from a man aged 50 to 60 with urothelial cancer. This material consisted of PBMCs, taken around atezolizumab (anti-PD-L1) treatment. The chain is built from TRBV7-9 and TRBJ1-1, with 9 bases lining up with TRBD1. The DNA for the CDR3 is TGTGCCAGCAGCACCGGACAGGGGGAAGCTTTCTTT. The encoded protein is CASSTGQGEAFF. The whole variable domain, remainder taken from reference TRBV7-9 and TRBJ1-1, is DTGVSQNPRHKITKRGQNVTFRCDPISEHNRLYWYRQTLGQGPEFLTYFQNEAQLEKSRLLSDRFSAERPKGSFSTLEIQRTEQGDSAMYLCASSTGQGEAFFGQGTRLTVV.